These T cell receptor beta chains were read from a single sample in a study of early T cells in non-severe SARS-CoV-2 infection. MiXCR was run by TCRdb on the 5' RACE reads, yielding one entry per CDR3 protein. The sample carries approximately 50,000 distinct CDR3 sequences, approximately 9.4% recorded once. The sample consisted of whole blood. The origin of the receptors is an adult who was a healthcare worker with PCR-confirmed SARS-CoV-2 infection or an uninfected control (not recorded which). CDR3s include the opening cysteine and the closing phenylalanine or tryptophan. D genes are given only for firm matches. Expanded clones get a size class; other rows say once, few or many, or leave the size out.

>TRBJ2-7|TRBD2|many|TRBV20-1
TGCAGTGCCGGATTGTGGGGAGGGAACGAGCAGTACTTC
CSAGLWGGNEQYF
>TRBJ1-2|TRBD1|few|TRBV4-2
TGTGCCAGCAGCCTAACCCGGACAGGGACCCATAACTATGGCTACACCTTC
CASSLTRTGTHNYGYTF
>TRBJ2-7|.|.|TRBV7-6
TGTGCCAGCAGCGCGAACCCAGGATCCTACGAGCAGTACTTC
CASSANPGSYEQYF
>TRBJ1-5|TRBD1|many|TRBV7-2
TGTGCCAGCAGCTTAGGTACAGGGGCGGGACAGCCCCAGCATTTT
CASSLGTGAGQPQHF
>TRBJ2-1|.|.|TRBV7-8
TGTGCCAGCAGCTTCAATGGGAATGAGCAGTTCTTC
CASSFNGNEQFF
>TRBJ2-3|.|many|TRBV19
TGTGCCAGTAATCGGGGGAAGGGAGATACGCAGTATTTT
CASNRGKGDTQYF
>TRBJ1-2|.|few|TRBV2
TGTGCCAGCAGTGAAGTACAGCAGGTCTCTGGCTACACCTTC
CASSEVQQVSGYTF
>TRBJ1-1|.|many|TRBV30
TGTGCCTGGGCAACAGGGCCCGAAGCTTTCTTT
CAWATGPEAFF
>TRBJ2-1|TRBD2|many|TRBV2
TGTGCCAGCTGTCTCGGGACTAGCGTCAATGAGCAGTTCTTC
CASCLGTSVNEQFF
>TRBJ2-6|.|few|TRBV7-2
TGTGCCAGCAGCACACGAGGGACACCTGGGGCCAACGTCCTGACTTTC
CASSTRGTPGANVLTF
>TRBJ1-1|.|.|TRBV12-5
TGTGCTAGTGGTCCGCCATTAATGACATTGAACACTGAAGCTTTCTTT
CASGPPLMTLNTEAFF
>TRBJ2-5|.|many|TRBV27
TGTGCCAGCAGTTCCAGGGGAGGCCAAGAGACCCAGTACTTC
CASSSRGGQETQYF
>TRBJ2-1|TRBD2|few|TRBV19
TGTGCCAGTAGTCCAGCGGGAGGGCCCTTAAATGAGCAGTTCTTC
CASSPAGGPLNEQFF
>TRBJ1-5|.|many|TRBV25-1
TGTGCCAGCAGCCCGGGGGGGCTCGGCAATCAGCCCCAGCATTTT
CASSPGGLGNQPQHF
>TRBJ1-6|.|many|TRBV7-2
TGTGCCAGCAGCCCCCGGTGGAAGAGCTCCTATAATTCACCCCTCCACTTT
CASSPRWKSSYNSPLHF
>TRBJ2-1|TRBD2|many|TRBV2
TGTGCCAGCACCCCGATTTTAGCGGGAGGCAATGAGCAGTTCTTC
CASTPILAGGNEQFF
>TRBJ2-1|TRBD2|many|TRBV20-1
TGCAGTGCTAGCCTAGCCGGGACTAGCGGGGGGTACAATGAGCAGTTCTTC
CSASLAGTSGGYNEQFF
>TRBJ2-1|.|many|TRBV7-2
TGTGCCAGCAGCTCCCTTGGTGAGCAGTTCTTC
CASSSLGEQFF
>TRBJ2-2|.|few|TRBV5-1
TGCGCCAGCAGGTCCGGGACAACGAACACCGGGGAGCTGTTTTTT
CASRSGTTNTGELFF
>TRBJ2-1|TRBD2|many|TRBV28
TGTGCCAGCAGTTTGGCGATAGCGGGAGAGAATGAGCAGTTCTTC
CASSLAIAGENEQFF
>TRBJ2-2|.|many|TRBV19
TGTGCCAGTAATCTAGTCGGCGGGGAGCTGTTTTTT
CASNLVGGELFF
>TRBJ2-7|.|.|TRBV2
TGTGCCAGCAGTCCCTGGAGCGAGCAGTACTTC
CASSPWSEQYF
>TRBJ2-6|.|many|TRBV10-3
TGTGCCACCGGGGGATCTGGGGCCAACGTCCTGACTTTC
CATGGSGANVLTF
>TRBJ2-1|TRBD1|many|TRBV19
TGTGCCAGTAGCCATTCCCTAGGGGGCGATGAGCAGTTCTTC
CASSHSLGGDEQFF
>TRBJ2-3|.|few|TRBV29-1
TGCAGCGTTGAAGATCCCCGACTAGTGGGGGATACGCAGTATTTT
CSVEDPRLVGDTQYF
>TRBJ2-1|.|many|TRBV6-6
TGTGCCAGCAGTTACGTGAAGGGATTCAGCTCCTACAATGAGCAGTTCTTC
CASSYVKGFSSYNEQFF
>TRBJ1-5|.|many|TRBV7-2
TGTGCCAGCAGCTTAGATTGGGATCAGCCCCAGCATTTT
CASSLDWDQPQHF
>TRBJ2-7|.|many|TRBV2
TGTGCCAGCAGTGTCGACAACGAGCAGTACTTC
CASSVDNEQYF
>TRBJ2-7|.|.|TRBV10-2
TGCGCCAGCAGGGGGGACGGGAGCTCCTACGAGCAGTACTTC
CASRGDGSSYEQYF